Presented here are 20 T cell receptor beta chains from one specimen sequenced in a study of blood T cell repertoires in COVID-19. Method: immunoSEQ multiplex PCR; TCRdb's copy keeps in-frame clones and lacks some. The sample has some 210,000 clones, 87% seen once; the top ten hold about 9.3%. The sample comprised PBMCs or T cells enriched from blood (not recorded which). The origin of the receptors is a man between 18 and 29 years old with acute COVID-19.

This chain joins TRBV2 and TRBJ1-5; no reliable D call. The CDR3 spans 14 residues. V lost 7 bases and J 4 bases, leaving 14 bases between the germline ends. Per the germline V gene, CDR1 is SNHLY and CDR2 is FYNNEI. The CDR3 loop reads CASTVSGSNQPQHF. In DNA, the CDR3 is TGTGCCAGCACGGTGTCTGGGAGTAATCAGCCCCAGCATTTT. Drawing the rest from reference TRBV2 and TRBJ1-5, the complete variable domain is EPEVTQTPSHQVTQMGQEVILRCVPISNHLYFYWYRQILGQKVEFLVSFYNNEISEKSEIFDDQFSVERPDGSNFTLKIRSTKLEDSAMYFCASTVSGSNQPQHFGDGTRLSIL.

The J gene is TRBJ2-7, the V gene TRBV21-1; TRBD1, the D gene given by the table, was not confirmed from the DNA. TRBV21-1 is assigned pseudogene status. There are 15 residues in the CDR3. The CDR3 reads CASSKDGQGNYEQYF. The CDR3 nucleotides read TGTGCCAGCAGCAAAGATGGCCAGGGCAATTACGAGCAGTACTTC.

This sequence joins TRBV29-1 and TRBJ2-7; the match to TRBD2 covers 12 bases. Unmatched junction bases numbered 12, after V lost 4 bases and J lost 5 bases. From germline, CDR1 is SQVTM and CDR2 ANQGSEA. The length of the CDR3 is 16 residues. CDR3 in DNA: TGCAGCGTTGTCTTAGGGTCTAGCGGGAGGGGCCACGAGCAGTACTTC. It encodes CSVVLGSSGRGHEQYF.

The V call is TRBV28, the J call TRBJ1-4, with 7 bases that match TRBD1. The CDR3 consists of 14 residues. CDR1 is MDHEN, CDR2 SYDVKM, per germline. V shed 2 bases and J 6 bases; nucleotides not matched to a gene: 3. The CDR3 bases are TGTGCCAGCAGTTTAAACAGGGGCTATGAAAAACTGTTTTTT. Amino acid sequence: CASSLNRGYEKLFF.

Note on this clone: Other DNA sequences within the sample encode an identical CDR3. The chain combines TRBV19 with TRBJ1-2, with 8 bases identical to TRBD1. V gave up 3 bases and J gave up 5 bases; unmatched junction bases: 2. CDR3 size: 13 residues. Germline V gene sequence: CDR1 LNHDA, CDR2 SQIVND (reference sequence). This CDR3 is CASSITGGYGYTF. DNA of the CDR3: TGTGCCAGTAGTATTACAGGGGGTTATGGCTACACCTTC. The full variable domain, completed using reference TRBV19 and TRBJ1-2, is DGGITQSPKYLFRKEGQNVTLSCEQNLNHDAMYWYRQDPGQGLRLIYYSQIVNDFQKGDIAEGYSVSREKKESFPLTVTSAQKNPTAFYLCASSITGGYGYTFGSGTRLTVV.

V gene TRBV18 combines with J gene TRBJ1-1; D gene uncertain. V lost 7 bases and J 1 base, leaving 10 bases between the germline ends. Germline V gene data show CDR1 as KGHSH and CDR2 as LQKENI. This CDR3 is 13 amino acids long. CDR3 nucleotides: TGTGCCAGCTTAAAGGACTGGAACACTGAAGCTTTCTTT. Its protein product is CASLKDWNTEAFF. The variable domain in full, completed from reference TRBV18 and TRBJ1-1, reads NAGVMQNPRHLVRRRGQEARLRCSPMKGHSHVYWYRQLPEEGLKFMVYLQKENIIDESGMPKERFSAEFPKEGPSILRIQQVVRGDSAAYFCASLKDWNTEAFFGQGTRLTVV.

The table lists this clone with a few counts. The chain carries TRBV4-1 and TRBJ1-5, with a possible D match to TRBD1 (5 bases). The CDR3 runs 15 residues. V dropped 1 base and J dropped 7 bases, with 14 bases sitting between them. From germline, CDR1 is MGHRA and CDR2 YSYEKL. The CDR3 region is CASSQGQGPMQPQHF. CDR3 nucleotide sequence: TGCGCCAGCAGCCAAGGGCAGGGTCCGATGCAGCCCCAGCATTTT.

The V call is TRBV29-1, the J call TRBJ1-2; 7 nucleotides match TRBD1. V shed 6 bases, J shed 7 bases, and the junction held 11 bases outside the gene matches. The CDR3 consists of 13 residues. CDR1 SQVTM and CDR2 ANQGSEA come from the germline V gene. For the CDR3, the DNA is TGCAGCGTCTACAGGGGTTCCATGAGTGGCTACACCTTC. Protein product: CSVYRGSMSGYTF. Filled out from reference TRBV29-1 and TRBJ1-2, the complete variable domain reads SAVISQKPSRDICQRGTSLTIQCQVDSQVTMMFWYRQQPGQSLTLIATANQGSEATYESGFVIDKFPISRPNLTFSTLTVSNMSPEDSSIYLCSVYRGSMSGYTFGSGTRLTVV.

The rearrangement links TRBV28 to TRBJ1-6, with 7 bases that match TRBD1. Germline V gene data show CDR1 as MDHEN and CDR2 as SYDVKM. CDR3 length: 16 amino acids. The ends lost 5 bases at V and 7 bases at J; junction bases unmatched: 11. DNA of the CDR3: TGTGCCAGCAGTCCAAACCGGGACAGACTCAATTCACCCCTCCACTTT. Its protein is CASSPNRDRLNSPLHF.

As to this clone: This sample includes further DNA sequences coding for the same CDR3. This chain uses TRBV27 with TRBJ1-4, with D uncertain. Trimming removed 6 bases from V and 8 bases from J, with 16 bases in between. Germline CDR1 reads MNHEY; CDR2 reads SMNVEV (reference sequence). This CDR3 has 14 amino acids. The CDR3 bases are TGTGCCAGCAGCCCCACGAGAGGGTTAGAAAAACTGTTTTTT. Protein product: CASSPTRGLEKLFF.

The J gene is TRBJ2-7, the V gene TRBV19; 10 nucleotides agree with TRBD1. The CDR3 spans 16 residues. Germline trimming cut 4 bases from V and 5 bases from J; bases unmatched to any gene: 11. Germline V gene lookup returns CDR1 LNHDA and CDR2 SQIVND (reference sequence). The CDR3 region has the DNA TGTGCCAGTAGTAGAATCCCGGGACAGGGGATCGACGAGCAGTACTTC. This gives the protein CASSRIPGQGIDEQYF.

The chain uses TRBV10-3 and TRBJ1-2, with TRBD1 matching over 7 bases. This CDR3 has 14 amino acids. The V segment lost 3 bases and the J segment 8 bases; nucleotides outside the gene matches: 9. CDR1 is ENHRY and CDR2 is SYGVKD in the germline V gene. CDR3 DNA: TGTGCCATCAGTGAAGTCGACAGGGCCGACGGCTACACCTTC. Protein product: CAISEVDRADGYTF.

The V call is TRBV4-3, the J call TRBJ2-7; no clear D gene. Germline V gene lookup returns CDR1 LGHNA and CDR2 YSLEER. The length of the CDR3 is 15 residues. V was shortened by 5 bases and J by 6 bases, with 20 bases between the two germline ends. CDR3: CASSYTVSSSSEQYF. CDR3 bases: TGCGCCAGCAGCTATACGGTCAGTAGCAGCTCCGAGCAGTACTTC.

The chain uses TRBV28 and TRBJ1-1; TRBD1 might be the D (5 bases). Germline CDR1 and CDR2: MDHEN and SYDVKM. The CDR3 has 15 amino acids. Trimming left V 2 bases short and J 6 bases short, with 16 bases between. CDR3 bases: TGTGCCAGCAGTTTACTGACAGTTAGCCTCGCTGAAGCTTTCTTT. Its protein is CASSLLTVSLAEAFF.

V usage is TRBV28 and J usage is TRBJ2-2; a possible D gene is TRBD1 (5 bases). The CDR3 spans 15 residues. CDR1 MDHEN and CDR2 SYDVKM come from the germline V gene. The ends were cut back, 0 bases at V and 7 bases at J, with 12 bases in the middle. The CDR3 protein is CASSLWPQGHGELFF. CDR3 coding DNA: TGTGCCAGCAGTTTATGGCCGCAGGGCCACGGGGAGCTGTTTTTT.

The V call is TRBV14, the J call TRBJ2-3; D is uncertain. V was clipped by 4 bases and J by 0 bases, with 11 bases between them. The CDR3 spans 15 residues. Germline-derived CDR1 and CDR2 are SGHDN and FVKESK. The DNA for the CDR3 is TGTGCCAGCAGCCTTACGGTCGCCAGCACAGATACGCAGTATTTT. This translates into CASSLTVASTDTQYF.

The V gene is TRBV29-1, the J gene TRBJ2-7, with TRBD2 identical over 8 bases. The CDR3 is 12 amino acids. Trimming took 5 bases from V and 2 from J; bases not matched to a gene: 2. Germline CDR1 is SQVTM and CDR2 is ANQGSEA. CDR3 sequence: CSVRAGAYEQYF. For the CDR3, the DNA is TGCAGCGTTCGAGCGGGAGCCTACGAGCAGTACTTC.

The chain employs TRBV9 and TRBJ2-3; tentatively, D is TRBD1 (5 bases). The CDR3 loop spans 14 amino acids. Trimming stripped 0 bases from V and 3 bases from J, with 8 bases between. Looked up from germline, CDR1 is SGDLS and CDR2 is YYNGEE. The CDR3 nucleotides read TGTGCCAGCAGCGTAGCGGCAGGGACAGATACGCAGTATTTT. Translation gives CASSVAAGTDTQYF.

There are a few counts of this clone. The chain carries TRBV10-3 and TRBJ1-1, with 7 bases fitting TRBD1. After removal of 10 bases from V and 4 bases from J, the junction contained 9 bases not matched to a gene. The CDR3 length is 13 residues. Per the germline V gene, CDR1 is ENHRY and CDR2 is SYGVKD. CDR3 DNA: TGTGCCACGATCCCGGACAGGATCACTGAAGCTTTCTTT. This codes for CATIPDRITEAFF.

This clone came up a few times. The rearrangement uses TRBV6-1 and TRBJ1-1; D not certain. Trimming left V 3 bases short and J 7 bases short, with 12 bases between. The germline V gene has CDR1 MNHNS and CDR2 SASEGT. This CDR3 contains 13 residues. The CDR3 bases are TGTGCCAGCAGTGATCCCGGGAGGTATGAAGCTTTCTTT. Translated, it gives CASSDPGRYEAFF.